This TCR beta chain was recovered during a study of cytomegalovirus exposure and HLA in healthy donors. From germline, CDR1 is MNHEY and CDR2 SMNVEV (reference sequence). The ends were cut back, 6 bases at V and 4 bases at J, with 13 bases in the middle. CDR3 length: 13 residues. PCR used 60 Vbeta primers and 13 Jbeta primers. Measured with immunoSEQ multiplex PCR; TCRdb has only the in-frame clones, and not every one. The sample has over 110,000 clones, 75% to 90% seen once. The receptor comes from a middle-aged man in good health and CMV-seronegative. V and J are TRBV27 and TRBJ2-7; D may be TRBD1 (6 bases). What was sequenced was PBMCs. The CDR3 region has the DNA TGTGCCAGCAGCCTTGGACAGCAATACGAGCAGTACTTC. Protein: CASSLGQQYEQYF.